This T cell receptor (beta chain) emerged from a study of technical replicates of blood from a handful of donors. Deletions cut 1 base from V and 2 bases from J, with 27 bases between. Germline CDR1 SGHRS, CDR2 YFSETQ. The CDR3 covers 20 residues. The table came from immunoSEQ multiplex PCR; TCRdb's copy has only in-frame clones and leaves some out. Seen here are tens of thousands of clones, 95% observed once, and the top ten hold just over 0.25%. This sequence was found in a human donor in good health. Source material: T cells isolated from PBMCs. The V call is TRBV5-1, the J call TRBJ2-5; D not resolved. The CDR3 protein is CASSLPLNPRNLVVQETQYF. The CDR3 nucleotides are TGCGCCAGCAGCTTGCCTTTAAACCCGAGAAATTTAGTAGTTCAAGAGACCCAGTACTTC.